This T cell receptor beta chain emerged from a study of blood T cells in healthy people across ages. Germline CDR1 SGHNT, CDR2 YYREEE (reference sequence). The CDR3 contains 13 residues. Trimming stripped 8 bases from V and 7 bases from J, with 13 bases between. The authors drew about 10 milliliters of peripheral blood from each donor. Extracted total RNA amounted to at least 6 micrograms for each sample. PCR was performed a second time for about 7 to 11 cycles using a sample-barcoded 5' primer and a J-beta primer mix. Each cDNA molecule carried a tag from a template-switch adaptor that contained 12 random nucleotides. TCRdb re-called the 5' RACE reads through MiXCR, storing one row per CDR3 protein. This sample yields about 1.1 million distinct CDR3 sequences, of which roughly two fifths are seen a single time; 10% to 15% belongs to the top ten.

The TCR sequence derives from a man aged 18 to 29 in good health. The V gene is TRBV5-4, the J gene TRBJ1-6; D is perhaps TRBD1 (5 bases). Material: blood. The CDR3 DNA is TGTGCCAGTATGACAGCGACAAATTCACCCCTCCACTTT. Its translation: CASMTATNSPLHF.